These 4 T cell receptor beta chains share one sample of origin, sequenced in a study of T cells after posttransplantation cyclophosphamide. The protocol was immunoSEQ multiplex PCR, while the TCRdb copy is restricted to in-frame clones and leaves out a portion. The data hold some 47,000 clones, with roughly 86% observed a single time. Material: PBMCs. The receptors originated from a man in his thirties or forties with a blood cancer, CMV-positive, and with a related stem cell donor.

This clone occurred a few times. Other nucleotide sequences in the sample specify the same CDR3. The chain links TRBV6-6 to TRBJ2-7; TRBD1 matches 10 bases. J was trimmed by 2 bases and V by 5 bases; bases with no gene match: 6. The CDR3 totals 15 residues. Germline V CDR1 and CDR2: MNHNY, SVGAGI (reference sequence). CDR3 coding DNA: TGTGCCAGCAGTCCGCGACAGGGGGCCGCCTACGAGCAGTACTTC. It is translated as CASSPRQGAAYEQYF.

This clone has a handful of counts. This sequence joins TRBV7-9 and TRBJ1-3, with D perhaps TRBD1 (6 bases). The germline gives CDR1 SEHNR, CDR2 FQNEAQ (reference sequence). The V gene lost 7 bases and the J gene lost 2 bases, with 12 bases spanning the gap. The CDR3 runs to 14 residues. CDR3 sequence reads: CASIQGRTGNTIYF. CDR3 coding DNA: TGTGCCAGCATACAGGGAAGGACTGGAAACACCATATATTTT. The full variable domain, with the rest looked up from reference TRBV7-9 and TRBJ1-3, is DTGVSQNPRHKITKRGQNVTFRCDPISEHNRLYWYRQTLGQGPEFLTYFQNEAQLEKSRLLSDRFSAERPKGSFSTLEIQRTEQGDSAMYLCASIQGRTGNTIYFGEGSWLTVV.

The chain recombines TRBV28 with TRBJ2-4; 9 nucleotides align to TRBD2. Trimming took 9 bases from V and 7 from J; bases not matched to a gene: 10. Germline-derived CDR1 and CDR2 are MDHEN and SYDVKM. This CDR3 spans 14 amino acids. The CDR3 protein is CASGFGSGGNIQYF. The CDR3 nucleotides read TGTGCCAGTGGATTCGGGAGCGGGGGGAACATTCAGTACTTC. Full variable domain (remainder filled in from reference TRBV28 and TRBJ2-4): DVKVTQSSRYLVKRTGEKVFLECVQDMDHENMFWYRQDPGLGLRLIYFSYDVKMKEKGDIPEGYSVSREKKERFSLILESASTNQTSMYLCASGFGSGGNIQYFGAGTRLSVL.

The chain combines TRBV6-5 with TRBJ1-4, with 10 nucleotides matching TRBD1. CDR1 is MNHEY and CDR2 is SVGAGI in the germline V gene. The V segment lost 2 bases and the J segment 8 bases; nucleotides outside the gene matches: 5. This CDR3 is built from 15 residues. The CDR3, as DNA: TGTGCCAGCAGTTACGGGACAGGGGTCGGGGAAAAACTGTTTTTT. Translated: CASSYGTGVGEKLFF.